Below, one TCR beta chain is given with its context. The sample comes from a study of OX40 agonist ivuxolimab in advanced cancers. TCRdb keeps only in-frame clones here, not all; method: immunoSEQ multiplex PCR. The table includes about 64,000 clones, 84% detected once. The source was CD4+ or CD8+ T cells sorted from blood, collected in a trial of the OX40 agonist ivuxolimab. The sequence was obtained from an adult with an advanced solid tumor such as melanoma, head and neck, liver or kidney cancer.

CDR3 region: CASSLGPSGEYEQYF. The CDR3, as DNA: TGTGCCAGCAGCTTAGGACCCAGTGGGGAATACGAGCAGTACTTC. The gene calls are TRBV7-6 and TRBJ2-7; no firm D call. Germline V gene lookup returns CDR1 SGHVS and CDR2 FNYEAQ. This CDR3 contains 15 residues. Trimming stripped 1 base from V and 4 bases from J, with 14 bases between.